This T cell receptor beta chain was sequenced during a study of T cell responses to AZD1222 COVID-19 vaccine. Study outcomes and limitations: Nearly half of spike-specific TCRs reportedly go after variant regions that carry no mutations. Donors were chiefly white British, with a greater number of females, and clonal diversity was perhaps underestimated. Repertoires were collected only later (after the peak T cell response had occurred).

The germline CDR1 and CDR2 sequences are MNHNY and SVGAGI (reference sequence). The CDR3 is 15 residues long. The V gene end was trimmed by 2 bases and the J gene end by 7 bases; junction bases not matched to a gene: 7. Profiling relied on immunoSEQ multiplex PCR, and the TCRdb table lists in-frame clones only, not all of them. The sample includes 120,000 or so clones, roughly nine tenths of them seen just once. This clone appeared a single time. Its antigen remains unknown. The sequence was collected from an adult in good health. Sequencing used peripheral blood, obtained on day 0 of AZD1222 vaccination. The chain couples TRBV6-6 to TRBJ1-2; TRBD1 agrees at 10 bases. The CDR3, as DNA: TGTGCCAGCAGTTACCCAGGGACAGGGGATCGTGGCTACACCTTC. It encodes CASSYPGTGDRGYTF.